This TCR beta chain was sequenced for a study of T cell repertoires in cytomegalovirus infection. Whole-study context: Public TCR beta signatures were indicative of both CMV infection and a matching HLA type. Findings and caveats of the study: The study identified carriers of CMV plus the relevant HLA from cumulative public TCR beta family frequency. CMV-specific HLA-C-restricted TCR beta clonotypes dominated the ex vivo response.

This clonotype has at least ten counts. The antigen is unknown. TCRdb passed the reads through MiXCR, listing each CDR3 protein once. The sample lists hundreds of thousands of distinct CDR3 sequences; about a tenth were seen once. This TCR came from a human donor in good health (CMV status not recorded). Some clones in this sample may be carry-over from other donors' samples. Sequenced sample: PBMCs.

The CDR3 DNA reads as TGTGCCAGCAGTTACACGGGCAGGGTAAATTCACCCCTCCACTTT. This encodes CASSYTGRVNSPLHF. V and J are TRBV6-6 and TRBJ1-6, with D maybe TRBD1 (5 bases). Germline assignment: CDR1 MNHNY and CDR2 SVGAGI (reference sequence). With 2 bases removed from V and 7 bases from J, the gap between germline ends came to 12 bases. The CDR3 length is 15 residues.